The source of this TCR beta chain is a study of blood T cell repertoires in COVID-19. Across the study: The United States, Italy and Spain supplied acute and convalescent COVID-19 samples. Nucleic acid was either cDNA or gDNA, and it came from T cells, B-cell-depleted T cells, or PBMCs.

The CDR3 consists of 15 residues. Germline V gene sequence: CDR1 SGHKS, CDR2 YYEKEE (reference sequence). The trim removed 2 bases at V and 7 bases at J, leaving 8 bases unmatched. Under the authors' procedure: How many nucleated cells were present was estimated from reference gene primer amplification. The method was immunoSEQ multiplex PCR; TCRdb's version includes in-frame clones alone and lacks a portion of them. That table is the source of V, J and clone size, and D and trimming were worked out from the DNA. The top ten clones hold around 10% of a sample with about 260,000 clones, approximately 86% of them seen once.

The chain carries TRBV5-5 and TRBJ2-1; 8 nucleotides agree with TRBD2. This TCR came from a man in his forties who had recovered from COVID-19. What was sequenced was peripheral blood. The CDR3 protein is CASSFFREGWNEQFF. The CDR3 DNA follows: TGTGCCAGCAGCTTTTTCCGGGAGGGTTGGAATGAGCAGTTCTTC.